The 31 T cell receptor beta chains in this list originate from one sample, sequenced in a study of T cell responses to AZD1222 COVID-19 vaccine. The repertoire was sequenced with immunoSEQ multiplex PCR; TCRdb's copy has only in-frame clones and lacks some. Of about 56,000 clones listed, around nine tenths are singletons. Sequencing was performed on peripheral blood, taken on day 0 of AZD1222 vaccination. These receptors all come from an adult in good health.

The V call is TRBV3-1 (or the pseudogene TRBV3-2), the J call TRBJ2-1; D is possibly TRBD1 (5 bases). This CDR3 comprises 17 residues. CDR1 LGHDT and CDR2 YNNKEL come from the germline V gene (reference sequence). V lost 0 bases to trimming and J lost 9 bases, with 21 bases between them. The CDR3 here is CASSQESRAGYKGEQFF. CDR3 coding DNA: TGTGCCAGCAGCCAAGAATCCAGGGCTGGTTATAAGGGTGAGCAGTTCTTC.

As concerns this clone: Other nucleotide sequences in the sample specify the same CDR3. J is TRBJ2-4 and V is TRBV11-3, with TRBD2 as a possible D gene (5 bases). CDR1 SGHNT and CDR2 YENEEA come from the germline V gene. The CDR3 is 14 residues long. Trimming took 5 bases from V and 10 from J, leaving 18 bases between them. CDR3 in DNA: TGTGCCAGCAGCCATAGCGTCTGGTGGTCAATTCAGTACTTC. Protein sequence: CASSHSVWWSIQYF. The full variable domain, in which reference TRBV11-3 and TRBJ2-4 provide the parts outside the CDR3, is EAGVVQSPRYKIIEKKQPVAFWCNPISGHNTLYWYLQNLGQGPELLIRYENEEAVDDSQLPKDRFSAERLKGVDSTLKIQPAELGDSAVYLCASSHSVWWSIQYFGAGTRLSVL.

The chain has TRBV24-1 and TRBJ2-1; tentatively, D is TRBD2 (5 bases). From germline, CDR1 is KGHDR and CDR2 SFDVKD. The CDR3 loop spans 16 amino acids. Deletions cut 1 base from V and 5 bases from J, with 14 bases between. The DNA of the CDR3 is TGTGCCACCAGTGATTTAAGTCTAGCATCGGACAATGAGCAGTTCTTC. This gives the protein CATSDLSLASDNEQFF.

The table lists this clone with a count of one. The gene calls are TRBV18 and TRBJ1-3; D is ambiguous. Germline V gene lookup returns CDR1 KGHSH and CDR2 LQKENI. The CDR3 is 16 residues long. V dropped 1 base and J dropped 0 bases, with 10 bases sitting between them. CDR3 protein: CASSPLDVDSGNTIYF. The CDR3 region has the DNA TGTGCCAGCTCACCACTGGACGTAGACTCTGGAAACACCATATATTTT.

V gene TRBV3-1 (or the pseudogene TRBV3-2) combines with J gene TRBJ1-4; 8 bases are a match to TRBD1. Germline assignment: CDR1 LGHDT and CDR2 YNNKEL (reference sequence). This CDR3 spans 15 amino acids. Trimming cost V 2 bases and J 6 bases; bases outside gene matches: 5. DNA for the CDR3: TGTGCCAGCAGCCAACCGGGACAGGCGGATGAAAAACTGTTTTTT. As protein: CASSQPGQADEKLFF.

The rearrangement joins TRBV9 to TRBJ1-2, with 8 bases fitting TRBD1. The trim removed 5 bases at V and 6 bases at J, leaving 12 bases unmatched. The V gene's germline CDR1 is SGDLS and CDR2 YYNGEE. The CDR3 contains 15 residues. CDR3 sequence (DNA): TGTGCCAGCAGTAGAGCAGGGGGCGAGATGGATGGCTACACCTTC. Protein sequence: CASSRAGGEMDGYTF.

CDR3 nucleotides: TGTGCCAGCACCCCAGGAAGCTCCTATAATTCACCCCTCCACTTT. It translates to CASTPGSSYNSPLHF. The genes are TRBV6-5 and TRBJ1-6; D remains unclear. Germline V gene lookup returns CDR1 MNHEY and CDR2 SVGAGI. The CDR3 sequence is 15 residues long. Trimming took 7 bases from V and 0 from J, leaving 10 bases between them.

This chain uses TRBV7-9 with TRBJ2-1, with TRBD2 matching over 9 bases. Trimming removed 4 bases from V and 2 bases from J; junction bases left unmatched: 6. The CDR3 contains 16 residues. Germline V lookup: CDR1 SEHNR, CDR2 FQNEAQ (reference sequence). The CDR3 DNA reads as TGTGCCAGCAGCTCGACTAGCGGAGAGCCCTACAATGAGCAGTTCTTC. It yields the protein CASSSTSGEPYNEQFF. Looking up the rest from reference TRBV7-9 and TRBJ2-1 gives the full variable domain: DTGVSQNPRHKITKRGQNVTFRCDPISEHNRLYWYRQTLGQGPEFLTYFQNEAQLEKSRLLSDRFSAERPKGSFSTLEIQRTEQGDSAMYLCASSSTSGEPYNEQFFGPGTRLTVL.

The rearrangement joins TRBV30 to TRBJ2-1; TRBD1 matches at 8 bases. Germline V CDR1 and CDR2: GTSNPN, SVGIG (reference sequence). CDR3 size: 13 residues. V shed 3 bases and J 6 bases; nucleotides not matched to a gene: 4. The DNA for the CDR3 is TGTGCCTGGAGCGGGACAGGTCGCAATGAGCAGTTCTTC. Its protein is CAWSGTGRNEQFF.

V gene TRBV6-2 or TRBV6-3 combines with J gene TRBJ2-1; TRBD2 matches at 12 bases. The CDR3 totals 16 residues. V gave up 0 bases and J gave up 9 bases; unmatched junction bases: 6. Looked up from germline, CDR1 is MNHEY and CDR2 is SVGEGT. The DNA for the CDR3 is TGTGCCAGCAGTTACTCGGCTAGCGGGAGGGCCAGTGAGCAGTTCTTC. This translates into CASSYSASGRASEQFF.

The J gene is TRBJ2-2, the V gene TRBV30; 11 bases agree with TRBD2. The CDR3 has 16 residues. The junction had 4 bases not matched to a gene; V was cut back by 3 bases and J by 1 base. From germline, CDR1 is GTSNPN and CDR2 SVGIG (reference sequence). CDR3 residues: CAWRGTSGVNTGELFF. The CDR3 nucleotides read TGTGCCTGGAGGGGGACTAGCGGAGTGAACACCGGGGAGCTGTTTTTT.

The chain is built from TRBV27 and TRBJ2-1, with TRBD2 matching over 8 bases. Germline V gene data show CDR1 as MNHEY and CDR2 as SMNVEV (reference sequence). V trimming: 4 bases; J trimming: 16 bases; junction bases outside the gene matches: 9. The CDR3 covers 12 residues. CDR3 DNA sequence: TGTGCCAGCAGTTCCCCTCCGGGACTAGACTTCTTC. It translates to CASSSPPGLDFF.

The chain links TRBV4-2 to TRBJ2-7, with D tentatively TRBD2 (5 bases). V shed 0 bases and J shed 2 bases, with 17 bases lying between them. CDR3 length: 17 amino acids. The germline V gene has CDR1 LGHNA and CDR2 YNFKEQ. Here the CDR3 reads CASSQEDSGLPTYEQYF. For the CDR3, the DNA is TGTGCCAGCAGCCAAGAAGATTCTGGACTCCCCACCTACGAGCAGTACTTC.

V gene TRBV11-3 combines with J gene TRBJ1-1; TRBD1 matches at 7 bases. This CDR3 contains 15 residues. Losses at the gene ends were 4 bases for V and 0 bases for J; bases not matched to a gene: 5. Germline assignment: CDR1 SGHNT and CDR2 YENEEA. CDR3 DNA: TGTGCCAGCAGCTATCTCAGGGGGGTGAACACTGAAGCTTTCTTT. This translates into CASSYLRGVNTEAFF.

The rearrangement links TRBV2 to TRBJ1-5, with D unclear. CDR1 SNHLY and CDR2 FYNNEI come from the germline V gene. Trimming took 6 bases from V and 0 from J, leaving 6 bases between them. There are 13 residues in the CDR3. This CDR3 is CASRDYSNQPQHF. DNA for the CDR3: TGTGCCAGCAGGGATTATAGCAATCAGCCCCAGCATTTT. Filled out from reference TRBV2 and TRBJ1-5, the complete variable domain reads EPEVTQTPSHQVTQMGQEVILRCVPISNHLYFYWYRQILGQKVEFLVSFYNNEISEKSEIFDDQFSVERPDGSNFTLKIRSTKLEDSAMYFCASRDYSNQPQHFGDGTRLSIL.

The V call is TRBV27, the J call TRBJ2-7; 9 bases line up with TRBD2. After removal of 0 bases from V and 4 bases from J, the junction contained 4 bases not matched to a gene. Germline-derived CDR1 and CDR2 are MNHEY and SMNVEV (reference sequence). The CDR3 is 15 residues long. The CDR3 DNA follows: TGTGCCAGCAGTTTATCCAGAGCGGGAGGATACGAGCAGTACTTC. It yields the protein CASSLSRAGGYEQYF.

The chain employs TRBV5-4 and TRBJ2-2; 11 bases are a match to TRBD2. V lost 2 bases to trimming and J lost 5 bases; unmatched junction nucleotides: 8. Germline V gene lookup returns CDR1 SGHNT and CDR2 YYREEE (reference sequence). The CDR3 sequence is 17 residues long. CDR3 sequence (DNA): TGTGCCAGCAGCTTCGGGACTAGCGGAGGGGGGACCGGGGAGCTGTTTTTT. Amino acids: CASSFGTSGGGTGELFF.

The genes are TRBV7-6 and TRBJ2-7; no definite D call. Trimming stripped 0 bases from V and 0 bases from J, with 3 bases between. Germline assignment: CDR1 SGHVS and CDR2 FNYEAQ. This CDR3 comprises 13 residues. CDR3 nucleotides: TGTGCCAGCAGCTTAGCCAACTCCTACGAGCAGTACTTC. Protein product: CASSLANSYEQYF.

The DNA for the CDR3 is TGTGCCACCAGTGATGCGACAGGGGGCGGCCGCGTAGGCAAAAACATTCAGTACTTC. Protein: CATSDATGGGRVGKNIQYF. V gene TRBV24-1 combines with J gene TRBJ2-4, with TRBD1 matching over 10 bases. V was clipped by 3 bases and J by 3 bases; unmatched bases: 13. Germline V lookup: CDR1 KGHDR, CDR2 SFDVKD. There are 19 residues in the CDR3.

This clone was observed a handful of times. V is TRBV21-1 and J is TRBJ1-1; the table names TRBD1, a call not compared with the DNA. TRBV21-1 corresponds to a pseudogene. This CDR3 comprises 15 residues. CDR3 protein: CASSRAVTGFTEAFF. CDR3 sequence (DNA): TGTGCCAGCAGCAGAGCCGTTACAGGGTTCACTGAAGCTTTCTTT.

The gene calls are TRBV11-2 and TRBJ2-1; D unclear. Germline lookup yields CDR1 SGHAT and CDR2 FQNNGV. The V and J ends lost 0 bases and 5 bases respectively, with 14 bases between them. The CDR3 has 16 residues. The CDR3 DNA reads TGTGCCAGCAGCTTAGATTATCGGCTTAAGGACAATGAGCAGTTCTTC. Protein: CASSLDYRLKDNEQFF.

The J gene is TRBJ2-7, the V gene TRBV6-5; possibly TRBD1 for D (5 bases). The CDR3 loop spans 15 amino acids. Germline lookup yields CDR1 MNHEY and CDR2 SVGAGI. V lost 7 bases, J lost 4 bases, and 20 bases lay in between. CDR3: CASNSQAPGSYEQYF. CDR3 nucleotides: TGTGCCAGCAACTCACAGGCCCCAGGTTCGTACGAGCAGTACTTC.

The chain has TRBV11-3 and TRBJ2-1; 7 bases line up with TRBD2. The V and J ends lost 2 bases and 6 bases, in that order; junction bases with no gene match: 4. Germline V lookup: CDR1 SGHNT, CDR2 YENEEA. The CDR3 runs to 14 residues. DNA of the CDR3: TGTGCCAGCAGCTTAACTACGGGGGGCAATGAGCAGTTCTTC. Its translation: CASSLTTGGNEQFF.

The rearrangement uses TRBV19 and TRBJ1-3; D gene ambiguous. Germline V gene data show CDR1 as LNHDA and CDR2 as SQIVND (reference sequence). V was cut by 1 base and J by 4 bases, with 11 bases left in between. The CDR3 covers 15 residues. CDR3 nucleotides: TGTGCCAGTAGTATAGCTGGGCTCGGGGGAAACACCATATATTTT. This encodes CASSIAGLGGNTIYF.

The V call is TRBV5-6, the J call TRBJ1-2, with D perhaps matching TRBD1 (6 bases). Between the trimmed V and J ends, which lost 0 bases and 6 bases, there was a span of 15 bases. The CDR3 runs to 15 residues. Germline values: CDR1 SGHDT, CDR2 YYEEEE. The CDR3 region has the DNA TGTGCCAGCAGCTTGGTGGCACAGGGTTCCAATGGCTACACCTTC. Translated: CASSLVAQGSNGYTF.

CDR3 bases: TGTGCCAGCCAGGGACAGGAGGAATTCTATGGCTACACCTTC. Translation gives CASQGQEEFYGYTF. The J gene is TRBJ1-2, the V gene TRBV6-5, with 8 bases aligning to TRBD1. The CDR3 spans 14 residues. V shed 8 bases and J 4 bases; nucleotides not matched to a gene: 9. Germline V gene sequence: CDR1 MNHEY, CDR2 SVGAGI.

J is TRBJ2-7 and V is TRBV27; 9 bases are shared with TRBD1. This CDR3 spans 15 amino acids. J gave up 3 bases and V 5 bases, and 8 bases lay outside the gene matches. CDR1 and CDR2 from the germline V gene are MNHEY and SMNVEV (reference sequence). The CDR3 protein is CASSRDRARGYEQYF. CDR3 coding DNA: TGTGCCAGCAGTCGGGACAGGGCTAGAGGCTACGAGCAGTACTTC.

The sample holds one count of this clone. The V gene is TRBV11-2, the J gene TRBJ1-3, with 8 positions matching TRBD1. V lost 5 bases, J lost 4 bases, and 7 bases stayed unmatched. CDR3 length: 15 residues. The V gene's germline CDR1 is SGHAT and CDR2 FQNNGV. Here the CDR3 reads CASSNRGLEGNTIYF. The CDR3 bases are TGTGCCAGCAGCAACAGGGGGTTAGAAGGAAACACCATATATTTT.

The chain is built from TRBV5-5 and TRBJ2-1; D gene uncertain. V was cut by 0 bases and J by 6 bases, with 16 bases left in between. CDR1 is SGHKS, CDR2 YYEKEE, per germline (reference sequence). This CDR3 comprises 16 residues. Written as DNA, the CDR3 is TGTGCCAGCAGCTTGGAAGCCGGGCCCCAAAGCAATGAGCAGTTCTTC. It codes for CASSLEAGPQSNEQFF.

This clone showed up just a few times. CDR3 sequence: CASSLLGTPLHF. The CDR3, as DNA: TGTGCCAGCAGTTTACTGGGGACACCCCTCCACTTT. The rearrangement joins TRBV12-3 or TRBV12-4 to TRBJ1-6; no definite D call. The V and J ends lost 2 bases and 11 bases respectively, with 7 bases between them. The CDR3 loop spans 12 amino acids.

V gene TRBV7-9 combines with J gene TRBJ1-1; D unclear. Per the germline V gene, CDR1 is SEHNR and CDR2 is FQNEAQ (reference sequence). V lost 1 base and J lost 0, with 12 bases in between. The CDR3 has 16 residues. The CDR3 coding sequence is TGTGCCAGCAGCTTAGAAGGGAACATAATGAACACTGAAGCTTTCTTT. The encoded protein is CASSLEGNIMNTEAFF.